One sample yielded the 15 T cell receptor beta chains listed below, sequenced in a study of cytomegalovirus exposure and HLA in healthy donors. The PCR contained 60 Vbeta and 13 Jbeta primers. This table comes from immunoSEQ multiplex PCR, and its TCRdb copy is limited to in-frame clones, with some not included. The sample has 100,000 or so clones, 69% seen once; the top ten hold roughly 3.2%. Material: PBMCs. These receptors all stem from a man aged 30-40 years in good health and CMV-seronegative.

This sequence joins TRBV19 and TRBJ2-7; TRBD1 matches 7 bases. CDR1 is LNHDA and CDR2 is SQIVND in the germline V gene (reference sequence). The V gene end was trimmed by 2 bases and the J gene end by 3 bases; junction bases not matched to a gene: 4. The CDR3 is 14 residues long. The CDR3 nucleotides are TGTGCCAGTAGTATACAGACAGGGAGCTACGAGCAGTACTTC. Translated, it gives CASSIQTGSYEQYF.

This chain uses TRBV7-8 with TRBJ2-7; TRBD1 is a possible D gene (5 bases). This CDR3 comprises 16 residues. Per the germline V gene, CDR1 is SGHVS and CDR2 is FQNEAQ. The V gene lost 1 base and the J gene lost 0 bases, with 13 bases spanning the gap. The CDR3 loop is CASSLVGAGNSYEQYF. CDR3 DNA sequence: TGTGCCAGCAGCTTAGTTGGAGCAGGGAACTCCTACGAGCAGTACTTC.

V usage is TRBV4-2 and J usage is TRBJ1-2; 8 nucleotides match TRBD1. Per germline, CDR1 LGHNA and CDR2 YNFKEQ. V lost 2 bases and J lost 5; bases outside the gene matches: 4. The CDR3 length is 14 residues. The chain's CDR3 is CASSQQGQGYGYTF. The CDR3 nucleotides are TGTGCCAGCAGCCAACAAGGACAGGGATATGGCTACACCTTC.

This CDR3 reads CSVEGDSNTEAFF. Written as DNA, the CDR3 is TGCAGCGTTGAGGGGGACAGTAACACTGAAGCTTTCTTT. The chain employs TRBV29-1 and TRBJ1-1; 7 nucleotides line up with TRBD1. Trimming at V came to 3 bases and at J to 2 bases, leaving 3 bases not matched to a gene. The CDR3 has 13 residues. Germline lookup yields CDR1 SQVTM and CDR2 ANQGSEA.

V is TRBV19 and J is TRBJ1-4; D uncertain. Germline CDR1 reads LNHDA; CDR2 reads SQIVND (reference sequence). CDR3 length: 14 amino acids. V lost 7 bases, J lost 5 bases, and 14 bases lay in between. The DNA for the CDR3 is TGTGCCAGTAAACTCGGCAGCGCGAATGAAAAACTGTTTTTT. Amino acid sequence: CASKLGSANEKLFF.

This chain joins TRBV7-6 and TRBJ1-3; possibly TRBD1 for D (6 bases). From germline, CDR1 is SGHVS and CDR2 FNYEAQ. CDR3 length: 16 amino acids. The ends were cut back, 4 bases at V and 4 bases at J, with 17 bases in the middle. CDR3 nucleotides: TGTGCCAGCAGCTCCGCGCAGGGGATTTCGGGAAACACCATATATTTT. Translating gives CASSSAQGISGNTIYF.

The V and J genes are TRBV5-4 and TRBJ1-1, with D tentatively TRBD1 (5 bases). Germline loops: CDR1 SGHNT, CDR2 YYREEE (reference sequence). There are 12 residues in the CDR3. Trimming took off 1 base at V and 9 bases at J, with 10 bases between the two ends. CDR3 sequence: CASSLWGRQAFF. Here the CDR3 DNA reads TGTGCCAGCAGCTTGTGGGGCCGACAAGCTTTCTTT.

The V call is TRBV6-5, the J call TRBJ1-3; a possible D gene is TRBD1 (5 bases). With 6 bases removed from V and 0 bases from J, the gap between germline ends came to 9 bases. Germline CDR1 and CDR2: MNHEY and SVGAGI. The CDR3 runs 14 residues. Here the CDR3 reads CASSGRGSGNTIYF. CDR3 DNA sequence: TGTGCCAGCAGCGGAAGGGGCTCTGGAAACACCATATATTTT.

V and J are TRBV9 and TRBJ2-2; perhaps TRBD1 as D (5 bases). Trimming left V 6 bases short and J 6 bases short, with 12 bases between. The CDR3 is 13 residues long. Germline assignment: CDR1 SGDLS and CDR2 YYNGEE. CDR3 nucleotide sequence: TGTGCCAGCAACCCGCAGGGCGCCGGGGAGCTGTTTTTT. This translates into CASNPQGAGELFF.

The CDR3 loop is CASSGVSLYNEQFF. In DNA, the CDR3 is TGCGCCAGCAGTGGAGTCTCCCTTTACAATGAGCAGTTCTTC. The chain carries TRBV10-2 and TRBJ2-1; D unclear. Trimming took 4 bases from V and 4 from J, leaving 11 bases between them. Germline V gene data show CDR1 as WSHSY and CDR2 as SAAADI. CDR3 length: 14 amino acids.

The chain couples TRBV5-1 to TRBJ2-2; the match to TRBD1 covers 8 bases. The CDR3 spans 14 residues. Per the germline V gene, CDR1 is SGHRS and CDR2 is YFSETQ. V trimming: 0 bases; J trimming: 5 bases; junction bases outside the gene matches: 0. DNA for the CDR3: TGCGCCAGCAGCTTGGACAGGGGGACCGGGGAGCTGTTTTTT. This codes for CASSLDRGTGELFF.

The rearrangement joins TRBV9 to TRBJ1-4, with 7 bases aligning to TRBD1. This CDR3 region has 16 residues. V was pared by 4 bases and J by 8 bases, with 14 bases of the junction left unmatched. Germline V gives CDR1 SGDLS, CDR2 YYNGEE. Here the CDR3 DNA reads TGTGCCAGCAGCTTCTCCAACAGGGGATTGCGGGAAAAACTGTTTTTT. This translates into CASSFSNRGLREKLFF.

The chain links TRBV4-1 to TRBJ1-1, with D possibly being TRBD1 (6 bases). This CDR3 spans 15 amino acids. Germline V lookup: CDR1 MGHRA, CDR2 YSYEKL. V was trimmed by 0 bases and J by 6 bases, leaving 14 bases between them. The CDR3 loop reads CASSQDVRGGAEAFF. In nucleotides, the CDR3 is TGCGCCAGCAGCCAAGATGTAAGGGGGGGCGCTGAAGCTTTCTTT.

This rearrangement joins TRBV19 to TRBJ2-2, with TRBD1 matching over 8 bases. The CDR3 has 14 residues. Germline assignment: CDR1 LNHDA and CDR2 SQIVND (reference sequence). V trimming: 9 bases; J trimming: 1 base; junction bases outside the gene matches: 4. The CDR3 protein is CASLDRVNTGELFF. CDR3 DNA sequence: TGTGCCAGCTTGGACAGGGTGAACACCGGGGAGCTGTTTTTT.

CDR3 sequence reads: CSATGTGVREQFF. The CDR3, as DNA: TGCAGCGCTACCGGGACAGGGGTCCGTGAGCAGTTCTTC. V gene TRBV29-1 combines with J gene TRBJ2-1, with 10 bases aligning to TRBD1. The CDR3 runs 13 residues. Per germline, CDR1 SQVTM and CDR2 ANQGSEA. The J segment lost 9 bases and the V segment lost 7 bases, leaving 9 bases of the junction unmatched.